A few counts support the clone carrying this T cell receptor beta chain. The antigen remains undetermined. Trimming took off 8 bases at V and 7 bases at J, with 25 bases between the two ends. CDR3 length: 16 amino acids. This sample was taken from a study of T-cell memory formation after mild COVID-19. Looking at the study overall: The TCR clusters were mostly specific to one donor. Study results and limitations: Proof of SARS-CoV-2 specificity was absent for the second-wave clones that crested on day 37. Later expanders leaned CD4+, whereas day 15 to 85 contracting clones were balanced CD4/CD8.

TCRdb passed the 5' RACE reads through MiXCR, listing each CDR3 protein once. The table includes approximately 400,000 distinct CDR3 sequences, approximately 24% detected once. Sample: PBMCs or a T cell subset sorted from them (not recorded which). This chain connects TRBV23-1 to TRBJ2-3; maybe TRBD1 (5 bases). TRBV23-1 carries the ORF label, with uncertain function. The clonotype comes from an adult woman who had mild COVID-19 (a few samples of this study predate the infection). Cell type and time point are not known. CDR3 residues: CASFHKGVLSTNTQYF. The CDR3, as DNA: TGCGCCAGCTTCCACAAAGGGGTCCTCTCCACGAATACGCAGTATTTT.